This T cell receptor (beta chain) was sequenced for a study of blood T cell repertoires in COVID-19. About the research overall: Nucleic acid was either cDNA or gDNA, and it came from T cells, B-cell-depleted T cells, or PBMCs.

The germline CDR1 and CDR2 sequences are SGDLS and YYNGEE. This CDR3 region has 17 residues. The V gene lost 0 bases and the J gene lost 0 bases, with 15 bases spanning the gap. Per the authors' pipeline: Quantification of nucleated cells was approximated via reference gene primer amplification. Produced via immunoSEQ multiplex PCR; TCRdb's table is partial and in-frame only. V and J calls and clone size are those listed in that table; D and trimming were worked out from the DNA. The sample holds approximately 94,000 clones, about 90% seen once. The material sequenced was peripheral blood. The receptor was derived from a man aged 25-40 years in a cohort sampled during active COVID-19. The genes are TRBV9 and TRBJ1-2; D possibly corresponds to TRBD1 (6 bases). CDR3: CASSVAIGGQANYGYTF. CDR3 in DNA: TGTGCCAGCAGCGTAGCAATCGGGGGGCAAGCTAACTATGGCTACACCTTC.